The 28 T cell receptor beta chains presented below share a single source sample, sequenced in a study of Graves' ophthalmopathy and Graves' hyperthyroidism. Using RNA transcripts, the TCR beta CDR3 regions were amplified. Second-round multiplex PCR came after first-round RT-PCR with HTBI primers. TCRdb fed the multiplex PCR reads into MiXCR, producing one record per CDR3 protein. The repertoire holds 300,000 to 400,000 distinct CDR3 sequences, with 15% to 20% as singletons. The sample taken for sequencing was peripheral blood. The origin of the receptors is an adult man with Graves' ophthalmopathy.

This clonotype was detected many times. The CDR3: CASSQDRSETQYF. In DNA form, the CDR3 reads TGTGCCAGCAGCCAAGATCGAAGTGAGACCCAGTACTTC. J is TRBJ2-5 and V is TRBV3-1; D not certain. Germline V gene sequence: CDR1 LGHDT, CDR2 YNNKEL (reference sequence). This CDR3 has 13 residues. V was clipped by 0 bases and J by 5 bases, with 7 bases between them.

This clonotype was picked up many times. The CDR3 nucleotides read TGCAGTGCTAGAGACAGGCAGAATGACCCCTATGGCTACACCTTC. This translates into CSARDRQNDPYGYTF. The chain joins TRBV20-1 to TRBJ1-2; D gene unclear. V was shortened by 0 bases and J by 4 bases, with 15 bases between the two germline ends. From germline, CDR1 is DFQATT and CDR2 SNEGSKA (reference sequence). This CDR3 spans 15 amino acids.

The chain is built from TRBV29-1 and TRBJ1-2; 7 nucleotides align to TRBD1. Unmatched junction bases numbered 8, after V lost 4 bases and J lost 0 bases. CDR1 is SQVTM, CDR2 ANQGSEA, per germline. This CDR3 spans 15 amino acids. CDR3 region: CSVAGRQGPNYGYTF. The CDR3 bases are TGCAGCGTTGCCGGAAGACAGGGACCTAACTATGGCTACACCTTC.

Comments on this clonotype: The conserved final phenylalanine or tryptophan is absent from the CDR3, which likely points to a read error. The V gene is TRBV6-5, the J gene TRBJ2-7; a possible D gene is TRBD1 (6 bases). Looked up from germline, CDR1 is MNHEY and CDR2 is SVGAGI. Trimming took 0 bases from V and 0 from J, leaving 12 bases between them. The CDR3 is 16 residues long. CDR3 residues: CASSYSETGNSYEQYL. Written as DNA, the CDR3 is TGTGCCAGCAGTTACTCCGAGACAGGAAACTCCTACGAGCAGTACCTC.

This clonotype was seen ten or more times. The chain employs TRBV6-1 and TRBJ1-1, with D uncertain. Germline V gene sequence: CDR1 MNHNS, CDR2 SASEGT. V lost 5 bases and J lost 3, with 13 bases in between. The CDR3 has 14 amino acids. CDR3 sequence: CASSTVLGDTEAFF. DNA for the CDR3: TGTGCCAGCAGTACAGTTCTCGGGGACACTGAAGCTTTCTTT.

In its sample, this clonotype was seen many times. CDR3 in DNA: TGCGCCAGCAGCATTACAGGGGAGAGATCCTACGAGCAGTACTTC. Encoded protein: CASSITGERSYEQYF. The chain carries TRBV5-1 and TRBJ2-7, with 7 bases that match TRBD1. V gave up 4 bases and J gave up 1 base; unmatched junction bases: 8. The CDR3 has 15 amino acids. CDR1 is SGHRS and CDR2 is YFSETQ in the germline V gene.

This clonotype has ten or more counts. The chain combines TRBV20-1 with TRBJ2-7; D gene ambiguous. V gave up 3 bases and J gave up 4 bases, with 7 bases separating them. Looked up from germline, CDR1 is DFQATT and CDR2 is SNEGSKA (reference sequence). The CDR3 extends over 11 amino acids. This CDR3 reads CSARASYEQYF. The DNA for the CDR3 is TGCAGTGCTAGGGCAAGTTACGAGCAGTACTTC.

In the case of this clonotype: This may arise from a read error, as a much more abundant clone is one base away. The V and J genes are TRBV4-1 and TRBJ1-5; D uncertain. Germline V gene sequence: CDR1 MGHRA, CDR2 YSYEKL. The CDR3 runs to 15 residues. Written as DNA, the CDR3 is TGCGGCAGCAGCCAAGAAGGGATGGGAGTTCAGCCCCAGCATTTT. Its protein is CGSSQEGMGVQPQHF.

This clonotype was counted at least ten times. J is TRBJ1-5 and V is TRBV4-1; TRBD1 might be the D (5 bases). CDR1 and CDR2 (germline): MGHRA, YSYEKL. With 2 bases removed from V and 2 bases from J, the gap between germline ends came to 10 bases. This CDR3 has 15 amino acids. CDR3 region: CASSQLGLGNQPQHF. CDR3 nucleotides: TGCGCCAGCAGCCAACTGGGGCTGGGCAATCAGCCCCAGCATTTT.

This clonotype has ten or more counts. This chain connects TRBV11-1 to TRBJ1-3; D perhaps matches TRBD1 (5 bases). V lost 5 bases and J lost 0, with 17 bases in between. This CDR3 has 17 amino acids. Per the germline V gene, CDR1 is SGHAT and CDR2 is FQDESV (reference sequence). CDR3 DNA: TGTGCCAGCAGCCCCTACCGGGACGTAAACTCTGGAAACACCATATATTTT. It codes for CASSPYRDVNSGNTIYF.

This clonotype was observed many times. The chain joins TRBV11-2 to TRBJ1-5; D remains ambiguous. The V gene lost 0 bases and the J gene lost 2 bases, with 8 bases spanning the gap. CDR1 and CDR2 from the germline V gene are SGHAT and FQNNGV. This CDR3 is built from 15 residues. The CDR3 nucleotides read TGTGCCAGCAGCTTAGAAGGGAGGCGCAATCAGCCCCAGCATTTT. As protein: CASSLEGRRNQPQHF.

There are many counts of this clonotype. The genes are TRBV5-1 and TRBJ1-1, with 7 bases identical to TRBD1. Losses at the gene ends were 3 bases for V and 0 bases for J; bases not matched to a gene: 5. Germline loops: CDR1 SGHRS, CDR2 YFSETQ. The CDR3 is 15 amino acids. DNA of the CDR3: TGCGCCAGCAGCTGGGACAGACGGATGAACACTGAAGCTTTCTTT. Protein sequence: CASSWDRRMNTEAFF.

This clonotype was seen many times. CDR3: CASSYGLAGVTEQYF. The CDR3 DNA reads TGTGCCAGCAGTTATGGTCTAGCGGGAGTCACCGAGCAGTACTTC. V usage is TRBV6-2 or TRBV6-3 and J usage is TRBJ2-7; 10 nucleotides match TRBD2. V was pared by 3 bases and J by 6 bases, with 8 bases of the junction left unmatched. Germline CDR1 and CDR2: MNHEY and SVGEGT. The CDR3 has 15 amino acids.

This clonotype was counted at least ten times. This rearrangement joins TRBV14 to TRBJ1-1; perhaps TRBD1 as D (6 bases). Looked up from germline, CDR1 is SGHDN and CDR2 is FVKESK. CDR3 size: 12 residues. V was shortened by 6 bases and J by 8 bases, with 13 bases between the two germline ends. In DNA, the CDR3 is TGTGCCAGCAGGCGGGTCGGGACAGAAGCTTTCTTT. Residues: CASRRVGTEAFF.

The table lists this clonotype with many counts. CDR3 nucleotide sequence: TGTGCCATCAGCTACGACCGAGGACAGGGTGGGGCTGGCTACACCTTC. This gives the protein CAISYDRGQGGAGYTF. The chain couples TRBV10-3 to TRBJ1-2; 8 nucleotides agree with TRBD1. J lost 7 bases, V lost 6 bases, and 16 bases had no gene match. This CDR3 is built from 16 residues. CDR1 ENHRY and CDR2 SYGVKD come from the germline V gene.

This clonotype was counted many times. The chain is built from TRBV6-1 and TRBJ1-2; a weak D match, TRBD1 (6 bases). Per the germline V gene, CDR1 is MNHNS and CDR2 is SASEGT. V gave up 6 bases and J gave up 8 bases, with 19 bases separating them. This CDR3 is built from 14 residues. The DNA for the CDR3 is TGTGCCAGCAGGCTGGACAGCAATGTAGTCGGCTACACCTTC. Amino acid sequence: CASRLDSNVVGYTF.

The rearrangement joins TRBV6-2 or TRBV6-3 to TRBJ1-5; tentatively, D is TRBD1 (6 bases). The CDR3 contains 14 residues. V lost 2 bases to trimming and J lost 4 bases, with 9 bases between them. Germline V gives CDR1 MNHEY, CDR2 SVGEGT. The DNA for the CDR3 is TGTGCCAGCAGTTACGGGGGCGAGAATCAGCCCCAGCATTTT. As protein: CASSYGGENQPQHF.

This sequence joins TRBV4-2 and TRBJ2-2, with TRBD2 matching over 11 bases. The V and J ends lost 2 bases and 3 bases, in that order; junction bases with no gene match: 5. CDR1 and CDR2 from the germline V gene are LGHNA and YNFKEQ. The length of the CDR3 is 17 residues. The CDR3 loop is CASSQTSGGSDTGELFF. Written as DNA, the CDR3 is TGTGCCAGCAGCCAAACTAGCGGGGGCTCTGACACCGGGGAGCTGTTTTTT.

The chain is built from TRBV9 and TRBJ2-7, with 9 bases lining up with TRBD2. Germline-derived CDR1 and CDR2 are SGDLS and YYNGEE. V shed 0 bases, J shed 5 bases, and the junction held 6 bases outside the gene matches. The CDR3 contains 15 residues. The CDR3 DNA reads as TGTGCCAGCAGCGTAGAGGATAGCGGGGGAGACGAGCAGTACTTC. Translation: CASSVEDSGGDEQYF.

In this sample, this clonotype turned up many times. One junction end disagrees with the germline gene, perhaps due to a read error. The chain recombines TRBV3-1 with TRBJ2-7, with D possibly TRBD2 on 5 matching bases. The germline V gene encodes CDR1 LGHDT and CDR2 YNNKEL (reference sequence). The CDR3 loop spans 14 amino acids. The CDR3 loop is CTSSQMGSIYEQYF. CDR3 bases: TGTACCAGCAGCCAAATGGGGAGCATCTACGAGCAGTACTTC.

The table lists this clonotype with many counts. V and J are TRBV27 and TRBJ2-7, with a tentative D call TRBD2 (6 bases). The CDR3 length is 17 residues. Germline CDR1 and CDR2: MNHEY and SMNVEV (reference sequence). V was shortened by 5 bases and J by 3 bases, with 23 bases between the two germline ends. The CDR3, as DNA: TGTGCCAGCAGTCCAAGGATGGTGTCTAGCGAGGACTACGAGCAGTACTTC. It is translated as CASSPRMVSSEDYEQYF.

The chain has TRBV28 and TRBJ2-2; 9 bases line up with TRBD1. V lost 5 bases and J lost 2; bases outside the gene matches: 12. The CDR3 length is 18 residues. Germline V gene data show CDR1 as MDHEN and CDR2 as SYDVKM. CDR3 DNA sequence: TGTGCCAGCAGTAACAGGGGGCACGTCAGGACCAACACCGGGGAGCTGTTTTTT. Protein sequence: CASSNRGHVRTNTGELFF. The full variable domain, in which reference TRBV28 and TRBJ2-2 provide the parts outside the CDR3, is DVKVTQSSRYLVKRTGEKVFLECVQDMDHENMFWYRQDPGLGLRLIYFSYDVKMKEKGDIPEGYSVSREKKERFSLILESASTNQTSMYLCASSNRGHVRTNTGELFFGEGSRLTVL.

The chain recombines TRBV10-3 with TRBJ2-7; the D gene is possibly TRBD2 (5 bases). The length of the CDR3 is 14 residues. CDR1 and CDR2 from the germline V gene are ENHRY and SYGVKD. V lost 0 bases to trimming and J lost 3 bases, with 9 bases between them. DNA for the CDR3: TGTGCCATCAGTGAGTCAGGAGGCGGCTACGAGCAGTACTTC. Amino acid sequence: CAISESGGGYEQYF.

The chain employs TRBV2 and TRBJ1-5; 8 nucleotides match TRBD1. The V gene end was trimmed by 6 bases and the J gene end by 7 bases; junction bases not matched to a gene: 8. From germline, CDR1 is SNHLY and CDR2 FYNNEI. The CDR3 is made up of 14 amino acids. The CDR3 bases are TGTGCCAGCAGGGATGCAGGGGGCATGCAGCCCCAGCATTTT. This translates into CASRDAGGMQPQHF.

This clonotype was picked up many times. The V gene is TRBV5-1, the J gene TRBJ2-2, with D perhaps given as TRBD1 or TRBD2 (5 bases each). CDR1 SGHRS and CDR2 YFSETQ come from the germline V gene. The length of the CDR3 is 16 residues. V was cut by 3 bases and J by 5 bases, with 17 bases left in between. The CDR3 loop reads CASSYHGTARTGELFF. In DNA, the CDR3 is TGCGCCAGCAGCTACCACGGGACGGCGAGAACCGGGGAGCTGTTTTTT. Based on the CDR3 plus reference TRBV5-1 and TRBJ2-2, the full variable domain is KAGVTQTPRYLIKTRGQQVTLSCSPISGHRSVSWYQQTPGQGLQFLFEYFSETQRNKGNFPGRFSGRQFSNSRSEMNVSTLELGDSALYLCASSYHGTARTGELFFGEGSRLTVL.

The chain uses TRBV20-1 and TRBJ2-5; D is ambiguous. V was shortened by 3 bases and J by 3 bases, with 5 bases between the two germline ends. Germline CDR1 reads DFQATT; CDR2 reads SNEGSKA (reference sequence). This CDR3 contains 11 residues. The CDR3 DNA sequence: TGCAGTGCTAGCCTAGAAGAGACCCAGTACTTC. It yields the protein CSASLEETQYF.

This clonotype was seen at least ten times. The CDR3 DNA follows: TGTGCTAGTGGTTTGGTACTCGACAGAACCCCTACTGAAGCTTTCTTT. Its translation: CASGLVLDRTPTEAFF. V gene TRBV12-5 combines with J gene TRBJ1-1, with D maybe TRBD1 (5 bases). CDR1 and CDR2 from the germline V gene are LGHNT and FRNRAP. This CDR3 contains 16 residues. The V end lost 0 bases, the J end lost 5 bases, and 16 bases lay between the germline ends.

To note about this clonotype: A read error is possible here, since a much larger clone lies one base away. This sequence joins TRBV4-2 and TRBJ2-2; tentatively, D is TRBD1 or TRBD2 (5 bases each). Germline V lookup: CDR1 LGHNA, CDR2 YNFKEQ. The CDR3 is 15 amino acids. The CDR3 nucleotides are TGTGCCAGCAGCCAAGATTGGGGGTTCACCGGGGAGCTGTTATTT. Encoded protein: CASSQDWGFTGELLF.